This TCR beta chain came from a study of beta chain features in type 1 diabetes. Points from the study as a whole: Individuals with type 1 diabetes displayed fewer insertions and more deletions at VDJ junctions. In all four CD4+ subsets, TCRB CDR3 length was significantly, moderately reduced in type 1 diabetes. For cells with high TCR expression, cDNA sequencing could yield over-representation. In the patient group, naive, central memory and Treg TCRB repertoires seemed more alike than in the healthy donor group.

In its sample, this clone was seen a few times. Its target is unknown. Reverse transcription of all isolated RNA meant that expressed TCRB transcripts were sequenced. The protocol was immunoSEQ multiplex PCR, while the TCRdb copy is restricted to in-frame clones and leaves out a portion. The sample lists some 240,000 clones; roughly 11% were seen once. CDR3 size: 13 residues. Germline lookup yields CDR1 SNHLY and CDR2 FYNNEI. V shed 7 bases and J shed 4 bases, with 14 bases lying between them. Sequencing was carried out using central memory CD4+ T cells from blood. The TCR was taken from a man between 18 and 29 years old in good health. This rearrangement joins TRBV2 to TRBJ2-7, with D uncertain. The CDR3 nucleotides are TGTGCCAGCACCACCCTAGGAGTATACGAGCAGTACTTC. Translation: CASTTLGVYEQYF.